These 6 T cell receptor beta chains originate from one sample sequenced in a study of spatial heterogeneity in lung cancer. Documented time point: sample taken at primary tumor resection. The input material, whole RNA from tumor, nontumor lung or frozen PBMC, was sequenced unsorted. TCRdb reanalysed the 5' RACE reads using MiXCR and keeps one entry per CDR3 protein. The table shows about 86,000 distinct CDR3 sequences, with 10% to 15% occurring only once. Sequences were derived from PBMCs, sampled at surgery. Receptors originate from a male donor with early-stage non-small cell lung cancer.

The chain employs TRBV7-9 and TRBJ2-2; D not certain. Deletions cut 4 bases from V and 4 bases from J, with 7 bases between. Per germline, CDR1 SEHNR and CDR2 FQNEAQ (reference sequence). There are 13 residues in the CDR3. The CDR3 coding sequence is TGTGCCAGCAGCTGGTCCGGCACCGGGGAGCTGTTTTTT. Its translation: CASSWSGTGELFF.

This sequence joins TRBV19 and TRBJ2-2, with a weak D call TRBD2 (6 bases). The ends were cut back, 1 base at V and 2 bases at J, with 14 bases in the middle. The CDR3 has 17 amino acids. CDR1 and CDR2 from the germline V gene are LNHDA and SQIVND (reference sequence). The CDR3 protein is CASSIGGSGANTGELFF. CDR3 DNA: TGTGCCAGTAGTATAGGGGGTAGCGGAGCCAACACCGGGGAGCTGTTTTTT. Supplemented by reference TRBV19 and TRBJ2-2, the full variable domain reads DGGITQSPKYLFRKEGQNVTLSCEQNLNHDAMYWYRQDPGQGLRLIYYSQIVNDFQKGDIAEGYSVSREKKESFPLTVTSAQKNPTAFYLCASSIGGSGANTGELFFGEGSRLTVL.

The chain carries TRBV7-9 and TRBJ2-4; 7 nucleotides align to TRBD1. The CDR3 runs to 15 residues. Germline V gives CDR1 SEHNR, CDR2 FQNEAQ (reference sequence). The J segment lost 8 bases and the V segment lost 3 bases, leaving 10 bases of the junction unmatched. CDR3 residues: CASSLEGTVNDIQYF. The CDR3 DNA is TGTGCCAGCAGCTTGGAAGGGACAGTCAACGACATTCAGTACTTC.

The V call is TRBV20-1, the J call TRBJ1-4; D is uncertain. Deletions cut 7 bases from V and 3 bases from J, with 12 bases between. The CDR3 totals 13 residues. The germline gives CDR1 DFQATT, CDR2 SNEGSKA (reference sequence). For the CDR3, the DNA is TGCAGTGGATCTACCCCGGCTAATGAAAAACTGTTTTTT. Its protein is CSGSTPANEKLFF.

This chain links TRBV5-1 with TRBJ1-1; D is ambiguous. Trimming removed 0 bases at V and 1 base at J, with 7 bases between. In germline, CDR1 is SGHRS, CDR2 YFSETQ. CDR3 size: 14 residues. CDR3 residues: CASSLDPPNTEAFF. The CDR3 DNA reads as TGCGCCAGCAGCTTGGACCCTCCGAACACTGAAGCTTTCTTT.

This clonotype was recorded a few times. The rearrangement joins TRBV19 to TRBJ2-7; 10 bases line up with TRBD1. The CDR3 has 15 residues. From germline, CDR1 is LNHDA and CDR2 SQIVND (reference sequence). The trim removed 3 bases at V and 3 bases at J, leaving 5 bases unmatched. In DNA form, the CDR3 reads TGTGCCAGTAGTATGAGAGGGGACAGGGGCTACGAGCAGTACTTC. Protein: CASSMRGDRGYEQYF.